Detailed here is one TCR beta chain. Its antigen is undetermined. This CDR3 has 15 amino acids. V lost 2 bases and J lost 5, with 15 bases in between. Germline V CDR1 and CDR2: ENHRY, SYGVKD. This specimen comes from a study of sequential checkpoint blockade in melanoma. Study overall: First-line arms were nivolumab then ipilimumab, or the reverse, randomized 1:1.

Treatment in this sample: randomized to nivolumab then ipilimumab (arm A) or the reverse (arm B). Only in-frame clones appear in the TCRdb table, and some are missing; sequencing was by immunoSEQ multiplex PCR. Of over 2,000 clones listed, approximately 26% are singletons. The study, taken as a whole, reports: Tumor T-cell fraction and clonality correlated with PD-L1 and CD8+ counts.

Sequenced here: tumor tissue (inferred from file names), sampled from a patient given nivolumab and ipilimumab in sequence. This sequence joins TRBV10-3 and TRBJ2-5; unclear D gene. The origin of this receptor is a human donor with melanoma. CDR3 bases: TGTGCCATCAGTGAGAGTGCTCACCGCCGGGAGACCCAGTACTTC. It translates to CAISESAHRRETQYF.